This T cell receptor (beta chain) originates from a study of OX40 agonist ivuxolimab in advanced cancers. About the study: Intravenous ivuxolimab at 0.01 to 10 mg/kg was given to patients every 2 weeks. Treatment received earlier with anti-PD-1, anti-PD-L1 or anti-CTLA-4 agents was allowed, and more than 35% had some. Study-level results: Dosing at 0.1 to 3.0 mg/kg was accompanied by clonal expansion of CD4+ and CD8+ blood T cells by week 6.

In regard to this clone: The antigen remains unidentified.

The protocol was immunoSEQ multiplex PCR, while the TCRdb copy is restricted to in-frame clones and leaves out a portion. The sample yields roughly 100,000 clones, 90% seen once. Looked up from germline, CDR1 is MNHNS and CDR2 is SASEGT. This CDR3 is 13 amino acids long. With 0 bases removed from V and 6 bases from J, the gap between germline ends came to 8 bases. Sequences were derived from CD4+ or CD8+ T cells sorted from blood, sampled in a trial of the OX40 agonist ivuxolimab. The chain joins TRBV6-1 to TRBJ1-2; D not resolved. This clonotype was sampled from an adult with an advanced solid tumor such as melanoma, head and neck, liver or kidney cancer. CDR3 coding DNA: TGTGCCAGCAGTGAAGCGGGGTTGGATGGCTACACCTTC. This translates into CASSEAGLDGYTF.